Below, one TCR beta chain is given with its context. The TCRbeta library incorporated unique molecular identifiers. TCRdb recomputed calls from the PCR reads with MiXCR, one row per CDR3 protein. The data contain about 360,000 distinct CDR3 sequences, about 14% of them singletons. This sample is drawn from a study of T-cell reconstitution after alpha-beta-depleted transplantation in children. In germline, CDR1 is SGHRS, CDR2 YFSETQ. This CDR3 comprises 17 residues. V was pared by 2 bases and J by 4 bases, with 8 bases of the junction left unmatched. This sequence joins TRBV5-1 and TRBJ2-2; 10 bases match TRBD1. The sequencing used PBMCs, collected from the stem cell graft. The clonotype originates from a human donor who donated a stem cell graft to a child with Fanconi anemia. CDR3: CASSLRTGGTSTGELFF. CDR3 in DNA: TGCGCCAGCAGCTTACGGACAGGGGGTACGAGCACCGGGGAGCTGTTTTTT.